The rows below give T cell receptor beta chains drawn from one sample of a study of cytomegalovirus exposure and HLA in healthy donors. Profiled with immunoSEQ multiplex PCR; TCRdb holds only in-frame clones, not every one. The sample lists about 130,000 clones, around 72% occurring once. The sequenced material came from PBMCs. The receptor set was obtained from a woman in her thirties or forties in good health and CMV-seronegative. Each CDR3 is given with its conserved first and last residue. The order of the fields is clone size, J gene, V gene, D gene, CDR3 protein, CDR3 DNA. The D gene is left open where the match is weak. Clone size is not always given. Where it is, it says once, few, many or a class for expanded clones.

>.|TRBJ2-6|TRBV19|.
CASSNPPAGTSGANVLTF
TGTGCCAGTAGTAACCCGCCGGCAGGTACCTCTGGGGCCAACGTCCTGACTTTC
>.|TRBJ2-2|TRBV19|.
CASTGRPGTRPNTGELFF
TGTGCCAGTACGGGCCGTCCCGGGACTCGACCAAACACCGGGGAGCTGTTTTTT
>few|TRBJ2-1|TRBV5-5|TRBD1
CASSFEGGTGGNEQFF
TGTGCCAGCAGCTTCGAGGGCGGGACAGGGGGTAATGAGCAGTTCTTC
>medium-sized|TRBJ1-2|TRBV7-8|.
CASSPTGRVSYGYTF
TGTGCCAGCAGCCCAACAGGGAGGGTAAGCTATGGCTACACCTTC
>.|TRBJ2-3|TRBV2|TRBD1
CASRGGQGVDTQYF
TGTGCCAGCAGAGGTGGACAGGGGGTAGATACGCAGTATTTT
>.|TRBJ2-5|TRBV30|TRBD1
CAYNDRAKTQYF
TGTGCCTACAACGACAGGGCCAAGACCCAGTACTTC
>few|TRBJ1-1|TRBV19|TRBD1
CASSIQGGPEAFF
TGTGCCAGTAGTATTCAAGGGGGCCCTGAAGCTTTCTTT
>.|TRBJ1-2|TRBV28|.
CASRETGSANYGYTF
TGTGCCAGCAGGGAAACAGGTTCTGCTAACTATGGCTACACCTTC
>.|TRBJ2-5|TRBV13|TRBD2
CASSLSSGRPGSQETQYF
TGTGCCAGCAGCTTATCCAGCGGGAGGCCGGGGTCCCAAGAGACCCAGTACTTC
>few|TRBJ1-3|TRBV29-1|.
CSVANGLTNTIYF
TGCAGCGTCGCCAACGGACTAACCAACACCATATATTTT
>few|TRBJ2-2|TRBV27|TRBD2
CASTRPGLAGAGNTGELFF
TGTGCCAGCACCCGGCCGGGACTAGCGGGAGCGGGGAACACCGGGGAGCTGTTTTTT
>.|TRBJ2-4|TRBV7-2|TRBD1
CASSRQGAGNIQYF
TGTGCCAGCAGCCGGCAGGGGGCGGGTAACATTCAGTACTTC
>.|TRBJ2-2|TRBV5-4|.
CASSWARDPGELFF
TGTGCCAGCAGCTGGGCCCGGGATCCCGGGGAGCTGTTTTTT
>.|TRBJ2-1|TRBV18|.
CASSPLQGGNEQFF
TGTGCCAGCTCACCACTACAGGGAGGGAATGAGCAGTTCTTC
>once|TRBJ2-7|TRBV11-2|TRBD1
CASSLEQGWAYEQYF
TGTGCCAGCAGCCTTGAACAGGGGTGGGCCTACGAGCAGTACTTC
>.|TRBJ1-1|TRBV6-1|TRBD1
CASNRQGLNTEAFF
TGTGCCAGTAACCGACAGGGGTTAAACACTGAAGCTTTCTTT
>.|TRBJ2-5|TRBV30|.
CAWSTSWETQYF
TGTGCCTGGAGTACTAGTTGGGAGACCCAGTACTTC
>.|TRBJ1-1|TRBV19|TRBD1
CASILSPGGRTEAFF
TGTGCCAGTATTCTTTCTCCAGGGGGCCGGACTGAAGCTTTCTTT
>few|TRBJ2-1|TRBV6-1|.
CASSEVGGMGNEQFF
TGTGCCAGCAGTGAAGTGGGCGGGATGGGGAATGAGCAGTTCTTC
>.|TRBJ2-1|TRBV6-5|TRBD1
CAMTGARTYNEQFF
TGTGCCATGACAGGGGCGAGGACCTACAATGAGCAGTTCTTC
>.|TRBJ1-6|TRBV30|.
CAWSPDRNSPLHF
TGTGCCTGGAGTCCCGACAGGAATTCACCCCTCCACTTT
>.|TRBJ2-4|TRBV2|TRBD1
CASSTTGVQNIQYF
TGTGCCAGCAGTACGACAGGGGTACAAAACATTCAGTACTTC
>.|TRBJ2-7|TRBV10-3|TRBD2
CATRAGVASEQYF
TGTGCCACCCGAGCGGGAGTTGCGTCCGAGCAGTACTTC
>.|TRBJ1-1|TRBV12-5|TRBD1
CASGLGWDREGNTEAFF
TGTGCTAGTGGTTTGGGGTGGGACAGGGAGGGGAACACTGAAGCTTTCTTT
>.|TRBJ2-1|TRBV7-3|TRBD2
CASSLRAGGTYNEQFF
TGTGCCAGCAGCTTAAGGGCGGGGGGAACTTACAATGAGCAGTTCTTC
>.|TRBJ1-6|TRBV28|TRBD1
CASSPGDSARNSPLHF
TGTGCCAGCAGTCCCGGGGACAGTGCAAGGAATTCACCCCTCCACTTT
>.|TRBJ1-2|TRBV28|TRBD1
CASSLNRGINYGYTF
TGTGCCAGCAGCTTAAACAGGGGGATCAACTATGGCTACACCTTC
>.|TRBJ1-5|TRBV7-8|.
CASSFTGSIKPQHF
TGTGCCAGCAGTTTTACAGGGAGTATCAAGCCCCAGCATTTT
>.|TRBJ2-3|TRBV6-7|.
CASSYGPDTQYF
TGTGCCAGCAGTTACGGGCCAGATACGCAGTATTTT
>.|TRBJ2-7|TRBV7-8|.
CASSLDTLYEQYF
TGTGCCAGCAGCTTAGATACATTGTACGAGCAGTACTTC
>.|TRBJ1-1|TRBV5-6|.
CASSPGGGEVEAFF
TGTGCCAGCAGCCCCGGGGGGGGCGAGGTTGAAGCTTTCTTT
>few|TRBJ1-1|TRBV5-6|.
CASSLELGGGAFF
TGTGCCAGCAGCTTGGAATTGGGCGGGGGGGCTTTCTTT
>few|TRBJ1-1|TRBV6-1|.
CASRTARPGNTEAFF
TGTGCCAGCAGAACTGCACGGCCAGGGAACACTGAAGCTTTCTTT
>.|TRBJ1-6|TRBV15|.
CATSRELSLVYNSPLHF
TGTGCCACCAGCCGGGAATTAAGTCTAGTCTATAATTCACCCCTCCACTTT
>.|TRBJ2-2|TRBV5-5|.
CASSQEVLSQAGELFF
TGTGCCAGCAGTCAGGAGGTACTGTCTCAGGCCGGGGAGCTGTTTTTT
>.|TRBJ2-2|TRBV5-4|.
CASSLDRLNTGELFF
TGTGCCAGCAGCTTGGACAGATTAAACACCGGGGAGCTGTTTTTT
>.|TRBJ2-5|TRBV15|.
CATSRPQETQYF
TGTGCCACCAGCAGACCACAAGAGACCCAGTACTTC
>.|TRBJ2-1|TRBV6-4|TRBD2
CASSASGGANEQFF
TGTGCCAGCAGTGCTAGCGGGGGGGCCAATGAGCAGTTCTTC
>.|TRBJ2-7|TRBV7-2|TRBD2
CASSLGASGGALYEQYF
TGTGCCAGCAGCTTAGGGGCTAGCGGGGGGGCCTTATACGAGCAGTACTTC
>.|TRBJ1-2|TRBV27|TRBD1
CASSLTYWTGGGNYGYTF
TGTGCCAGCAGTTTAACGTACTGGACAGGGGGAGGTAACTATGGCTACACCTTC
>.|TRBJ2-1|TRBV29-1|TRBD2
CSVEEWLGTSGRAGDEQFF
TGCAGCGTTGAAGAATGGTTAGGGACTAGCGGGAGGGCCGGGGATGAGCAGTTCTTC
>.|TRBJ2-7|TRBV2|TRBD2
CASSEAARGARSYEQYF
TGTGCCAGCAGTGAAGCGGCGCGGGGGGCGAGATCCTACGAGCAGTACTTC
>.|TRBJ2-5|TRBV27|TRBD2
CASSFGTSGAQETQYF
TGTGCCAGCAGTTTCGGGACTAGCGGGGCCCAAGAGACCCAGTACTTC
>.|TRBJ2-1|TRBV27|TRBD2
CASSSTSGEIF
TGTGCCAGCAGTTCCACTAGCGGGGAGATCTTC
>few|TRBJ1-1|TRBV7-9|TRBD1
CASSTGVTEAFF
TGTGCCAGCAGCACAGGGGTAACTGAAGCTTTCTTT